This T cell receptor beta chain emerged from a study of blood T cell repertoires in COVID-19. Across the study: Acute and convalescent COVID-19 specimens originated in the United States, Italy and Spain. T cells, B-cell-depleted T cells, or PBMCs supplied cDNA or gDNA.

In the original analysis: Nucleated cell number was recorded as an estimate derived from reference gene primer amplification. Some clones are missing from TCRdb's copy, which holds only in-frame ones; the method was immunoSEQ multiplex PCR. That table supplies the V and J calls and clone size; D and trimming were determined from the DNA. The sample lists fewer than 350,000 clones, approximately 86% seen once, with approximately 14% in the top ten. V was pared by 2 bases and J by 12 bases, with 10 bases between. CDR3 length: 12 residues. Per germline, CDR1 LNHNV and CDR2 YYDKDF (reference sequence). Seattle patients were enrolled during active infection and followed longitudinally.

Material for sequencing was peripheral blood. This chain joins TRBV15 and TRBJ1-4, with D possibly being TRBD1 (5 bases). This clonotype was obtained from a woman aged 70 to 79 with COVID-19, enrolled during active disease. This chain's CDR3 is CATSRNWGELFF. CDR3 DNA: TGTGCCACCAGCAGAAACTGGGGGGAACTGTTTTTT.